This T cell receptor beta chain was identified in a study of CD8+CD57+ T cells in acquired aplastic anemia. About the study: The DNA of sorted CD4+ and CD8+ cells averaged about 3 ug. The average read count for CD4+ cells in healthy donors was 9 million to 14 million. Regarding the study as a whole: Comparison of patients with controls identified roughly 27 shared CD8+ CDR3 sequences.

Genomic DNA was employed as the template in profiling TCR beta VDJ and CDR3. MiXCR, run by TCRdb on the reads, gives a single entry per CDR3 protein. Here the sample spans about 110,000 distinct CDR3 sequences, approximately 49% being singletons. This clonotype appeared many times. Its antigen is not known. The CDR3 extends over 13 amino acids. Per the germline V gene, CDR1 is LGHNA and CDR2 is YSLEER. The V and J ends lost 0 bases and 6 bases respectively, with 8 bases between them. The J gene is TRBJ1-2, the V gene TRBV4-3, with D uncertain. The sequencing input was sorted CD4+, CD8+, or CD8+CD57+ T cells (not recorded which) from PBMCs. This sequence originates from a human donor in good health, serving as a control. The CDR3 here is CASSQDPRDGYTF. CDR3 sequence (DNA): TGCGCCAGCAGCCAAGACCCTCGGGATGGCTACACCTTC.